Listed below are T cell receptor beta chains from one sample, sequenced in a study of identical twins. TCRdb reanalysed the 5' RACE reads using MiXCR and keeps one entry per CDR3 protein. Seen here are fewer than 350,000 distinct CDR3 sequences, approximately 8.5% observed once, and the top ten hold more than 2%. Another study also made use of these data, one on yellow fever vaccine responses in identical twins.

Sequencing used memory (CD45RO+) T cells sorted from blood. All receptors come from a woman between 18 and 29 years old in good health. Both conserved end residues are trimmed from each CDR3. Each record gives: V gene, J gene, CDR3 protein.

>TRBV2|TRBJ2-7
ASSEGGDRSYEQY
>TRBV7-7|TRBJ2-5
ASQTGLRETQY
>TRBV5-8|TRBJ2-1
ASSLLLAGVSGNEQF
>TRBV12-3/TRBV12-4|TRBJ2-1
ASSLLQEQF
>TRBV12-3/TRBV12-4|TRBJ1-1
ASSSGPRSEAF
>TRBV7-6|TRBJ2-7
ASSPVQWAREQY
>TRBV20-1|TRBJ1-4
SASEEGEKLF
>TRBV20-1|TRBJ2-7
SATLPGSSSYEQY
>TRBV5-6|TRBJ1-1
ASSSVPWEAF
>TRBV3-1|TRBJ1-1
ASSQDHGGPEAF
>TRBV5-6|TRBJ1-1
ASSPWVAGHRTEAF
>TRBV25-1|TRBJ2-5
ASSEWSGTSGGIEETQY
>TRBV7-9|TRBJ2-7
ASSPAAMSYEQY
>TRBV6-1|TRBJ2-5
ASSPSGEQETQY
>TRBV20-1|TRBJ1-6
SARSTGVGNSPLH
>TRBV2|TRBJ1-1
ASRARLWGWSDQNTEAF
>TRBV7-9|TRBJ1-1
ASREGVYTEAF
>TRBV20-1|TRBJ2-3
SACPLGLTSTDTQY
>TRBV20-1|TRBJ2-1
SAGLTGGGYNEQF
>TRBV7-2|TRBJ2-1
ASSLGLSVHEQF